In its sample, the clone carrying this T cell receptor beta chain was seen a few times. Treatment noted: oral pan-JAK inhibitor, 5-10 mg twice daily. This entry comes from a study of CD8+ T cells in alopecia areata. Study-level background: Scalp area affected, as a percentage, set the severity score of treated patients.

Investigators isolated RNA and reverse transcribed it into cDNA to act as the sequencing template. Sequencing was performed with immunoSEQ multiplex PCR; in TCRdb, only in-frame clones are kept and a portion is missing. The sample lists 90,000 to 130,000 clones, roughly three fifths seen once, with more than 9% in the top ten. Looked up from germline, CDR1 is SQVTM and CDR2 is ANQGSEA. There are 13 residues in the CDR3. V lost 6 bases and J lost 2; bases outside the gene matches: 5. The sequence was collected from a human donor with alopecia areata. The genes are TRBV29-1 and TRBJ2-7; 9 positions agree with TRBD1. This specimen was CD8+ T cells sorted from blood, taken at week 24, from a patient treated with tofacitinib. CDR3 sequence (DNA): TGCAGCGTCCGGACAGGGGAAACCTACGAGCAGTACTTC. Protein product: CSVRTGETYEQYF.